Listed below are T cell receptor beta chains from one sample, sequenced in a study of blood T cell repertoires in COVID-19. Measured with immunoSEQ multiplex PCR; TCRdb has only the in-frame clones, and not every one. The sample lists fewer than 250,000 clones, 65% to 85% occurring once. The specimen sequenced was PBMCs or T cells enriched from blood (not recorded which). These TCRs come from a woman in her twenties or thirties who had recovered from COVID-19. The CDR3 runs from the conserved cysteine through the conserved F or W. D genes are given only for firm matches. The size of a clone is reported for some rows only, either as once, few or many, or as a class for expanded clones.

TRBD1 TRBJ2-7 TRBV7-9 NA TGTGCCAGCAGCTTTCCGGGACAGGGGGAAACGAGGGACGAGCAGTACTTC CASSFPGQGETRDEQYF
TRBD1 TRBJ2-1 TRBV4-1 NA TGCGCCAGCAGCCAAGATGGGACAGCGATCTACAATGAGCAGTTCTTC CASSQDGTAIYNEQFF
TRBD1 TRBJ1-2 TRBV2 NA TGTGCCAGCAGTGGGCCGGCAGGGGGCCATAGCTACACCTTC CASSGPAGGHSYTF
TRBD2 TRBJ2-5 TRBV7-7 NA TGTGCTAGCAGCGCCACACTAGCGCCAACCTCGGCCCAGTACTTC CASSATLAPTSAQYF
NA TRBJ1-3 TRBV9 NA TGTGCCAGCAGCAGGTCGGGACTGAACTCTGGAAACACCATATATTTT CASSRSGLNSGNTIYF
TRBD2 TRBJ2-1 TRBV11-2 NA TGTGCCAGCAGCCTAGCGGGGGGGCCTACCAATGAGCAGTTCTTC CASSLAGGPTNEQFF
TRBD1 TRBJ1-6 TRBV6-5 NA TGTGCCAGCAGTTACGACAGGGTTGATAATTCACCCCTCCACTTT CASSYDRVDNSPLHF
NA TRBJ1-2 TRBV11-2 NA TGTGCCAGCAGCCCCGCGCGGGGATATGGCTACACCTTC CASSPARGYGYTF
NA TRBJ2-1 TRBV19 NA TGTGCCAGCGCCTCAAGGAGCAATGAGCAGTTCTTC CASASRSNEQFF
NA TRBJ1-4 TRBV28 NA TGTGCCAGCAGTACCCTCGGTGGTGAAAAACTGTTTTTT CASSTLGGEKLFF
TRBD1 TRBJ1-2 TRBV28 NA TGTGCCACCCTCAAACCGACAGGGACCGGCTACACCTTC CATLKPTGTGYTF
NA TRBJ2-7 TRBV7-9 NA TGTGCCAGCAGCTTCAGACAGCCCTACGAGCAGTACTTC CASSFRQPYEQYF
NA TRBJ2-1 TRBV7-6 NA TGTGCCAGCAGCTTAGCGGAACTAGCGTCACAGGGTAATGAGCAGTTCTTC CASSLAELASQGNEQFF
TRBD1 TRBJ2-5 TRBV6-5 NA TGTGCCAGCAGTTTCGGGACAGGGGGCAGGGAGACCCAGTACTTC CASSFGTGGRETQYF
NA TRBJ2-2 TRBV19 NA TGTGCCAGTACTTCTCAGGGGTCTTTCGTAACCGGGGAGCTGTTTTTT CASTSQGSFVTGELFF
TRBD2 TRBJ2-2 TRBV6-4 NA TGTGCCAGCAGTAATCTAGCGGGAGGAGCCGGGGAGCTGTTTTTT CASSNLAGGAGELFF
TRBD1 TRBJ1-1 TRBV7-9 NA TGTGCCAGCAGCACAGGGGGGGAGGATTTCTTT CASSTGGEDFF
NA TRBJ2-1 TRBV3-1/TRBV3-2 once TGTGCCAGCAGCCAAGTCGGCGGGTTCGATGAGCAGTTCTTC CASSQVGGFDEQFF
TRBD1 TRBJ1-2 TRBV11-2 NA TGTGCCAGCAGCGTCGGGACAGCCAATAACTATGGCTACACCTTC CASSVGTANNYGYTF
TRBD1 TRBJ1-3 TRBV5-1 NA TGCGCCAGCAGCCCGGGGACAGGGACTGGAAACACCATATATTTT CASSPGTGTGNTIYF